The 6 T cell receptor beta chains in this list originate from one sample, sequenced in a study of early stage breast cancer tumors. Clones were read by immunoSEQ multiplex PCR, and TCRdb kept only the in-frame ones, dropping some. The sample consists of roughly 34,000 clones, 74% of them appearing once. Input material: blood. These receptors all come from a person between 60 and 70 years old with breast cancer.

The rearrangement joins TRBV11-3 to TRBJ2-1; perhaps D is TRBD1 or TRBD2 (6 bases each). The CDR3 is 16 residues long. V lost 0 bases and J 5 bases, leaving 14 bases between the germline ends. Germline-derived CDR1 and CDR2 are SGHNT and YENEEA. The CDR3 region has the DNA TGTGCCAGCAGCTTAGATGGAGGGGGAGCGGACAATGAGCAGTTCTTC. Residues: CASSLDGGGADNEQFF.

This chain uses TRBV4-1 with TRBJ1-2, with a tentative D call TRBD1 (6 bases). CDR3 size: 14 residues. Germline V gene sequence: CDR1 MGHRA, CDR2 YSYEKL. Trimming took 4 bases from V and 3 from J, leaving 12 bases between them. This CDR3 reads CASSLLQGDYGYTF. CDR3 DNA: TGCGCCAGCAGCCTTCTACAGGGAGACTATGGCTACACCTTC.

The chain carries TRBV4-1 and TRBJ2-7, with D possibly being TRBD2 (6 bases). The CDR3 extends over 14 amino acids. V was shortened by 4 bases and J by 4 bases, with 14 bases between the two germline ends. Looked up from germline, CDR1 is MGHRA and CDR2 is YSYEKL. The DNA of the CDR3 is TGCGCCAGCAGCCCACGGGGCGGGGCATACGAGCAGTACTTC. Translated: CASSPRGGAYEQYF.

In this sample, this clone turned up a few times. The rearrangement links TRBV19 to TRBJ2-7; maybe TRBD2 (5 bases). The germline V gene has CDR1 LNHDA and CDR2 SQIVND (reference sequence). V lost 10 bases and J lost 1, with 17 bases in between. The CDR3 consists of 14 residues. CDR3 loop: CATSRGGGSYEQYF. DNA for the CDR3: TGTGCCACGAGTCGCGGAGGCGGTTCCTACGAGCAGTACTTC.

The rearrangement joins TRBV28 to TRBJ1-2; D not certain. Trimming left V 2 bases short and J 0 bases short, with 10 bases between. CDR1 and CDR2 (germline): MDHEN, SYDVKM. The CDR3 is made up of 15 amino acids. The CDR3 loop is CASSLGGVANYGYTF. The DNA for the CDR3 is TGTGCCAGCAGTTTAGGCGGGGTCGCTAACTATGGCTACACCTTC.

The gene calls are TRBV6-5 and TRBJ1-2, with D hard to call. CDR1 MNHEY and CDR2 SVGAGI come from the germline V gene. The CDR3 spans 11 residues. With 5 bases removed from V and 8 bases from J, the gap between germline ends came to 9 bases. The CDR3 bases are TGTGCCAGCAGTGACGGAATAGGCTACACCTTC. It translates to CASSDGIGYTF.